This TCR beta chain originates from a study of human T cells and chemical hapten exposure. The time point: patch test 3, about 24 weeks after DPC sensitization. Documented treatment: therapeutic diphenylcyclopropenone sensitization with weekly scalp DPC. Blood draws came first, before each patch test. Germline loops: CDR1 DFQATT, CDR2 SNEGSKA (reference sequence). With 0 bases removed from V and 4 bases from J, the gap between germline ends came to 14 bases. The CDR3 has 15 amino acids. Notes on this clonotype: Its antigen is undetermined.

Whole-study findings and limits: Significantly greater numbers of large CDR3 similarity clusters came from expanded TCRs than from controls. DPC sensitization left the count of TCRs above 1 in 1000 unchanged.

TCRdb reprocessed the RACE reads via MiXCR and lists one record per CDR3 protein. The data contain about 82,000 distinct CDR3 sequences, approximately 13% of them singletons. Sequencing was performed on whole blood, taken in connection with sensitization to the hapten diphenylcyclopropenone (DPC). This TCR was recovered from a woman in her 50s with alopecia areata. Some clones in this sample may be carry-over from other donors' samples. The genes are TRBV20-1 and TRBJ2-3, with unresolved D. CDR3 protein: CSAREQALWADTQYF. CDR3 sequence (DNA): TGCAGTGCTAGAGAGCAAGCACTCTGGGCAGATACGCAGTATTTT.